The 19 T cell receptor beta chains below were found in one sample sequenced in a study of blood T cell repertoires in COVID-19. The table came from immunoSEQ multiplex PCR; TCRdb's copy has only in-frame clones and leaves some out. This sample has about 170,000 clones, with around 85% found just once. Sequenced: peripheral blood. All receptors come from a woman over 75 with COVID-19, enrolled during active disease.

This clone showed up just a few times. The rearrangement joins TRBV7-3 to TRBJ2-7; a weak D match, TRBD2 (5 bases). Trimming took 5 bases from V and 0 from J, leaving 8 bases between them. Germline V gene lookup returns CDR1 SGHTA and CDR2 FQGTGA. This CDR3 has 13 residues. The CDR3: CASSRDPSYEQYF. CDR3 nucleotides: TGTGCCAGCAGCCGGGATCCCTCCTACGAGCAGTACTTC.

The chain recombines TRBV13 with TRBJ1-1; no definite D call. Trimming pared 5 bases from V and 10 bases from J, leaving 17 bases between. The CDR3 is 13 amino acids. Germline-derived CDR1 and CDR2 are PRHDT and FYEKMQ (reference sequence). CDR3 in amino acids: CASSDDLSVGAFF. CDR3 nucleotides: TGTGCCAGCAGCGATGACTTGTCTGTTGGAGCTTTCTTT. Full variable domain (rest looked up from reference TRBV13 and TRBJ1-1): AAGVIQSPRHLIKEKRETATLKCYPIPRHDTVYWYQQGPGQDPQFLISFYEKMQSDKGSIPDRFSAQQFSDYHSELNMSSLELGDSALYFCASSDDLSVGAFFGQGTRLTVV.

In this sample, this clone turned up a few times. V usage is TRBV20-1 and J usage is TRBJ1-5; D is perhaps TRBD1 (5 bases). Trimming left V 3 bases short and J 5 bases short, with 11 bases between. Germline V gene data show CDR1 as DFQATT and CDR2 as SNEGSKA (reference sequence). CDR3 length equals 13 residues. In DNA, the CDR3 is TGCAGTGCTAGTCGGGGGTCAGATCAGCCCCAGCATTTT. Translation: CSASRGSDQPQHF.

Here the CDR3 DNA reads TGTGCCAGCAGCGTAGCTTCGGCGGGGGGACCTAACTCCTACAATGAGCAGTTCTTC. This sequence encodes CASSVASAGGPNSYNEQFF. The chain has TRBV9 and TRBJ2-1; 8 bases match TRBD2. Looked up from germline, CDR1 is SGDLS and CDR2 is YYNGEE. CDR3 size: 19 residues. V lost 0 bases to trimming and J lost 0 bases; unmatched junction nucleotides: 11.

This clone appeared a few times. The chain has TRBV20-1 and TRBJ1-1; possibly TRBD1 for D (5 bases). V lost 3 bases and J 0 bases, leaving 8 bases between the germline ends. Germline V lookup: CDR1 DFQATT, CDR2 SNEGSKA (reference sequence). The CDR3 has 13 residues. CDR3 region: CSASMDMNTEAFF. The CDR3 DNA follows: TGCAGTGCTAGTATGGACATGAACACTGAAGCTTTCTTT.

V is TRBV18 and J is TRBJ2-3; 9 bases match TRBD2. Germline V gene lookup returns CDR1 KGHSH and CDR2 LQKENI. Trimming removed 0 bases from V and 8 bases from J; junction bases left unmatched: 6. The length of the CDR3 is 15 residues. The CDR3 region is CASSPPGGRASTQYF. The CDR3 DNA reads TGTGCCAGCTCACCACCAGGCGGGAGGGCCAGTACGCAGTATTTT.

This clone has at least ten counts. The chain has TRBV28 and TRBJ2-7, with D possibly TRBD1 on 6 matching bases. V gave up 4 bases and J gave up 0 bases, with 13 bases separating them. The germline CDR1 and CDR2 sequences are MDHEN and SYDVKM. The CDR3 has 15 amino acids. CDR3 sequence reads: CASSSPGTSSYEQYF. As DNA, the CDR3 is TGTGCCAGCAGTTCACCGGGGACATCCTCCTACGAGCAGTACTTC. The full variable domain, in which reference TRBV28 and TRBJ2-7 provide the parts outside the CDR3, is DVKVTQSSRYLVKRTGEKVFLECVQDMDHENMFWYRQDPGLGLRLIYFSYDVKMKEKGDIPEGYSVSREKKERFSLILESASTNQTSMYLCASSSPGTSSYEQYFGPGTRLTVT.

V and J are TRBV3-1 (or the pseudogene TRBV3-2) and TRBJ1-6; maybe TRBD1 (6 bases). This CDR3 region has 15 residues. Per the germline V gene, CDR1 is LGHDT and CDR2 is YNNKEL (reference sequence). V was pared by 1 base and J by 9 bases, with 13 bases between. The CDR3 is CASSQGQGQGSPLHF. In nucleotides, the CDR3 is TGTGCCAGCAGCCAAGGCCAGGGGCAAGGTTCACCCCTCCACTTT.

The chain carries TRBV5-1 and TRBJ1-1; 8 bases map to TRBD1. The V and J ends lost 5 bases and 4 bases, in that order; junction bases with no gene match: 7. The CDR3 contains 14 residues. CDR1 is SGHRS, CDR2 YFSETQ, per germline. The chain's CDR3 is CASRTDRGSTEAFF. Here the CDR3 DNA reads TGCGCCAGCAGGACCGACAGGGGTTCCACTGAAGCTTTCTTT. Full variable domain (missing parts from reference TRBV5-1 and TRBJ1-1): KAGVTQTPRYLIKTRGQQVTLSCSPISGHRSVSWYQQTPGQGLQFLFEYFSETQRNKGNFPGRFSGRQFSNSRSEMNVSTLELGDSALYLCASRTDRGSTEAFFGQGTRLTVV.

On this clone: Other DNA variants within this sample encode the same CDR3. The CDR3 DNA is TGTGCCAGCAGCTTAGGGGGAGGAGAGACCCAGTACTTC. Residues: CASSLGGGETQYF. This chain joins TRBV7-9 and TRBJ2-5, with D perhaps matching TRBD2 (6 bases). V was pared by 1 base and J by 4 bases, with 7 bases between. The CDR3 runs to 13 residues. Per the germline V gene, CDR1 is SEHNR and CDR2 is FQNEAQ (reference sequence).

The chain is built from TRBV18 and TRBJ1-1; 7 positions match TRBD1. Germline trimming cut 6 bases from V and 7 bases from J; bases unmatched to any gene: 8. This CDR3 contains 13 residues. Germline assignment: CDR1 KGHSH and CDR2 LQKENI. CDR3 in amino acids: CASSPGRTGEAFF. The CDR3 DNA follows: TGTGCCAGCTCCCCCGGACGGACAGGTGAAGCTTTCTTT.

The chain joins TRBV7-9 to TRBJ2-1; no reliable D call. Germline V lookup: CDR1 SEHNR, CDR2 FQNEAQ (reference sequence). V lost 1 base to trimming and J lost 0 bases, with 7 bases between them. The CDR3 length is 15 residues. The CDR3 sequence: CASSLDGGSYNEQFF. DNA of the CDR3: TGTGCCAGCAGCTTAGACGGTGGCTCCTACAATGAGCAGTTCTTC.

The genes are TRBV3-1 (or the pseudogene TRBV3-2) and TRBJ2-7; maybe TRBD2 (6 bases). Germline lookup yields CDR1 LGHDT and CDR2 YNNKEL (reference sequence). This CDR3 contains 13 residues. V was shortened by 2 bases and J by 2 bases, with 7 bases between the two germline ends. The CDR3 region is CASSQPGAYEQYF. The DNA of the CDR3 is TGTGCCAGCAGCCAACCGGGAGCCTACGAGCAGTACTTC.

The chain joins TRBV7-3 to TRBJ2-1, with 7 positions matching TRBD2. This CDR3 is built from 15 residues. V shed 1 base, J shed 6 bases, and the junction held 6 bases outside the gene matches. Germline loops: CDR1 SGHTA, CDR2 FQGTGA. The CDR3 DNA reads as TGTGCCAGCAGCTTAAGGGGACTACCTTTCAATGAGCAGTTCTTC. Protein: CASSLRGLPFNEQFF.

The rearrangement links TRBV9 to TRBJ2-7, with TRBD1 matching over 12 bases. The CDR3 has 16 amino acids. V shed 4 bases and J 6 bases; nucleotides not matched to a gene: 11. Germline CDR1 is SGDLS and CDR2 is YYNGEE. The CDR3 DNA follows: TGTGCCAGCAGCCCCACTGGGGGACAGGGGGCTGGCGAGCAGTACTTC. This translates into CASSPTGGQGAGEQYF.

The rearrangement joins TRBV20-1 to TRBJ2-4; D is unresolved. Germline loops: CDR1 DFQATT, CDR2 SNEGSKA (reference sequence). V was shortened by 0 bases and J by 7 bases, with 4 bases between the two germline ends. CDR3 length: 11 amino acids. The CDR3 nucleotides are TGCAGTGCTAGAGATCGGAACATTCAGTACTTC. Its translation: CSARDRNIQYF.

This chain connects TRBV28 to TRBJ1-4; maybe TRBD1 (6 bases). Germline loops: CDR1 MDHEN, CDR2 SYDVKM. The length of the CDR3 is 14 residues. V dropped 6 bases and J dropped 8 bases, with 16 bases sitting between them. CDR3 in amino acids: CASSLGHAREKLFF. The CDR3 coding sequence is TGTGCCAGCAGCCTGGGACACGCTAGGGAAAAACTGTTTTTT. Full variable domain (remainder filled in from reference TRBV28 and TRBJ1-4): DVKVTQSSRYLVKRTGEKVFLECVQDMDHENMFWYRQDPGLGLRLIYFSYDVKMKEKGDIPEGYSVSREKKERFSLILESASTNQTSMYLCASSLGHAREKLFFGSGTQLSVL.

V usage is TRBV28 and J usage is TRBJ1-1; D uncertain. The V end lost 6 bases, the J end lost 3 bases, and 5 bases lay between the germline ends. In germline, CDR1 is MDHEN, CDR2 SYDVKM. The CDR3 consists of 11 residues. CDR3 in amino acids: CASRRYTEAFF. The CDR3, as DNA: TGTGCCAGCAGGCGATACACTGAAGCTTTCTTT.

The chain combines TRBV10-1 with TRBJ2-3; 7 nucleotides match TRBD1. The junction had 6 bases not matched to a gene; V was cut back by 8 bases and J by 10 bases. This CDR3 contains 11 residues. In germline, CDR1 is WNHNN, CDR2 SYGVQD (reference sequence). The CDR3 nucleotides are TGCGCCAGCGGGGACAGTATCTCGCAGTATTTT. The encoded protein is CASGDSISQYF.